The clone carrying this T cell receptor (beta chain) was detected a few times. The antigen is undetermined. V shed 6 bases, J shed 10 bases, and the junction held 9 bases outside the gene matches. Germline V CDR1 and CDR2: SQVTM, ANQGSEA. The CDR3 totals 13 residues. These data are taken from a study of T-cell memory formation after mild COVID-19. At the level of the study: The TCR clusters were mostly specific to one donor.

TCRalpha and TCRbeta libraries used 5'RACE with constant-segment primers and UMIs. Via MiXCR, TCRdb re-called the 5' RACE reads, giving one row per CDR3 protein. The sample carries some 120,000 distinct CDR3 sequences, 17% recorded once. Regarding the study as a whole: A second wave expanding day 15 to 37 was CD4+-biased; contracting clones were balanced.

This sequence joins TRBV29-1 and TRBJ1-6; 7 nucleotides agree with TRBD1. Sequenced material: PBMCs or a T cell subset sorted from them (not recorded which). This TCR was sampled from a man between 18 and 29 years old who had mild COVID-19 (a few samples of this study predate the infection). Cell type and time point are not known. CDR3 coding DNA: TGCAGCGTCTCCAGGGGGGGTGGCTCACCCCTCCACTTT. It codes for CSVSRGGGSPLHF.